These 21 T cell receptor beta chains were all obtained from the same sample, sequenced in a study of blood T cells in healthy people across ages. The use of a sample-barcoded 5' primer and a J-beta primer mix characterized a second PCR of roughly 6 to 12 cycles. TCRdb re-called the 5' RACE reads through MiXCR, storing one row per CDR3 protein. This sample yields 660,000 or so distinct CDR3 sequences, of which roughly 58% are seen a single time; 30% to 45% belongs to the top ten. Specimen: blood. The receptors were sampled from a man between 60 and 75 years old in good health.

The chain links TRBV5-5 to TRBJ2-2; no reliable D call. V was shortened by 2 bases and J by 3 bases, with 11 bases between the two germline ends. The CDR3 runs 15 residues. Germline-derived CDR1 and CDR2 are SGHKS and YYEKEE (reference sequence). CDR3 in amino acids: CASSLRAGDTGELFF. CDR3 nucleotide sequence: TGTGCCAGCAGCTTACGGGCAGGCGACACCGGGGAGCTGTTTTTT.

The rearrangement joins TRBV11-3 to TRBJ2-5, with 8 nucleotides matching TRBD1. Germline loops: CDR1 SGHNT, CDR2 YENEEA. The trim removed 5 bases at V and 6 bases at J, leaving 5 bases unmatched. This CDR3 is 13 amino acids long. The CDR3 spells CASSARQGKTQYF. The CDR3 coding sequence is TGTGCCAGCAGCGCCCGACAGGGGAAGACCCAGTACTTC.

The chain joins TRBV28 to TRBJ2-3; weak D call: TRBD1 (5 bases). This CDR3 spans 14 amino acids. In germline, CDR1 is MDHEN, CDR2 SYDVKM. V was trimmed by 5 bases and J by 5 bases, leaving 14 bases between them. In DNA, the CDR3 is TGTGCCAGCAGTCGGTCCCGTAGGGGAGATACGCAGTATTTT. Amino acid sequence: CASSRSRRGDTQYF.

This clonotype was detected only a few times. The chain recombines TRBV28 with TRBJ1-5, with a tentative D call TRBD1 (5 bases). Germline lookup yields CDR1 MDHEN and CDR2 SYDVKM. This CDR3 has 15 amino acids. The DNA for the CDR3 is TGTGCAACGTGCGGGGGACTAAGTGGCAATCAGCCCCAGCATTTT. This gives the protein CATCGGLSGNQPQHF.

The V and J genes are TRBV2 and TRBJ1-4, with D maybe TRBD1 (5 bases). V dropped 1 base and J dropped 13 bases, with 25 bases sitting between them. The CDR3 consists of 17 residues. Germline-derived CDR1 and CDR2 are SNHLY and FYNNEI. The CDR3 is CASSEELEWDPRDGLFF. Written as DNA, the CDR3 is TGTGCCAGCAGTGAAGAGCTCGAATGGGACCCGCGAGATGGACTGTTTTTT.

There are a few counts of this clonotype. The J gene is TRBJ2-3, the V gene TRBV7-2, with 9 bases aligning to TRBD2. Germline CDR1 and CDR2: SGHTA and FQGNSA. The trim removed 5 bases at V and 5 bases at J, leaving 8 bases unmatched. There are 15 residues in the CDR3. In DNA, the CDR3 is TGTGCCAGCAGCCGATCGGCGGGGGGGTTAGATACGCAGTATTTT. This codes for CASSRSAGGLDTQYF.

The genes are TRBV12-3 or TRBV12-4 and TRBJ1-1; D possibly corresponds to TRBD1 (6 bases). The CDR3 length is 15 residues. The V end was cut by 7 bases, the J end by 5 bases, with 20 bases between. Written as DNA, the CDR3 is TGTGCCAGCAACATCGGAGAGGGGGGGAGGACTGAAGCTTTCTTT. It encodes CASNIGEGGRTEAFF.

There are a few counts of this clonotype. This chain uses TRBV10-3 with TRBJ1-5, with D tentatively TRBD1 (5 bases). With 10 bases removed from V and 11 bases from J, the gap between germline ends came to 24 bases. CDR1 ENHRY and CDR2 SYGVKD come from the germline V gene. This CDR3 is built from 14 residues. CDR3 protein: CATSGQEDLGAQHF. As DNA, the CDR3 is TGTGCCACCTCGGGGCAGGAGGACCTGGGGGCCCAGCATTTT.

This chain connects TRBV7-8 to TRBJ2-7; 11 nucleotides align to TRBD2. Germline-derived CDR1 and CDR2 are SGHVS and FQNEAQ. The J segment lost 1 base and the V segment lost 3 bases, leaving 2 bases of the junction unmatched. This CDR3 spans 15 amino acids. The CDR3 DNA follows: TGTGCCAGCAGCTTCGGGACTAGCGGTTCCTACGAGCAGTACTTC. Protein sequence: CASSFGTSGSYEQYF. Full variable domain (rest looked up from reference TRBV7-8 and TRBJ2-7): GAGVSQSPRYKVAKRGQDVALRCDPISGHVSLFWYQQALGQGPEFLTYFQNEAQLDKSGLPSDRFFAERPEGSVSTLKIQRTQQEDSAVYLCASSFGTSGSYEQYFGPGTRLTVT.

This clonotype was observed at least ten times. V is TRBV5-1 and J is TRBJ2-3; 11 bases map to TRBD2. Germline CDR1 is SGHRS and CDR2 is YFSETQ. CDR3 size: 15 residues. V lost 4 bases and J lost 5; bases outside the gene matches: 6. The CDR3 loop reads CASSVAGGRGDTQYF. Written as DNA, the CDR3 is TGCGCCAGCAGCGTAGCGGGGGGGCGAGGAGATACGCAGTATTTT.

To note about this clonotype: One end of the junction is discordant with germline, which a read error may explain. The rearrangement joins TRBV7-2 to TRBJ2-3; D is perhaps TRBD2 (5 bases). This CDR3 comprises 13 residues. Per germline, CDR1 SGHTA and CDR2 FQGNSA. CDR3 nucleotides: TGTGCCTGCAGCTTAAGGAGGTCAGATACGCAGTATTTT. Its protein product is CACSLRRSDTQYF.

Only a few counts were recorded for this clonotype. The chain combines TRBV10-2 with TRBJ2-5; 8 bases fit TRBD1. The J call may be in error: the DNA end matches TRBJ2-7 better. There are 14 residues in the CDR3. Germline CDR1 is WSHSY and CDR2 is SAAADI. The CDR3 sequence: CASLRTGLFYEQYF. CDR3 coding DNA: TGCGCCAGTCTTAGGACAGGGCTCTTCTACGAGCAGTACTTC.

The chain links TRBV7-2 to TRBJ2-5; 7 bases map to TRBD2. The assigned J gene may be wrong: the sequence end matches TRBJ2-4 better. The length of the CDR3 is 15 residues. Germline values: CDR1 SGHTA, CDR2 FQGNSA. CDR3 nucleotides: TGTGCCAGCAGCTTATCTCAGCACGGGGGGTACATTCAGTACTTC. Translated: CASSLSQHGGYIQYF.

The rearrangement joins TRBV20-1 to TRBJ2-5, with 13 nucleotides matching TRBD2. Trimming removed 6 bases from V and 2 bases from J; junction bases left unmatched: 6. The CDR3 has 15 residues. Germline values: CDR1 DFQATT, CDR2 SNEGSKA (reference sequence). CDR3 residues: CSAPPGLAGQETQYF. In DNA, the CDR3 is TGCAGTGCACCCCCGGGACTAGCGGGGCAAGAGACCCAGTACTTC.

The chain joins TRBV5-1 to TRBJ1-2, with D possibly matching TRBD1 (5 bases). CDR1 and CDR2 from the germline V gene are SGHRS and YFSETQ. Trimming stripped 4 bases from V and 3 bases from J, with 16 bases between. The CDR3 runs 15 residues. The CDR3 loop is CASSPAGGMDYGYTF. The DNA for the CDR3 is TGCGCCAGCAGCCCGGCGGGGGGGATGGACTATGGCTACACCTTC.

The rearrangement links TRBV18 to TRBJ2-4, with a tentative D call TRBD2 (5 bases). The assigned J gene may be wrong: the sequence end matches TRBJ2-7 better. The CDR3 runs 15 residues. Germline values: CDR1 KGHSH, CDR2 LQKENI. The CDR3 sequence is CASSSRTHGSYEQYF. The CDR3, as DNA: TGTGCCAGCTCATCTCGGACTCACGGGTCCTACGAGCAGTACTTC.

This clonotype has only one observation. The gene calls are TRBV29-1 and TRBJ2-1; the D gene is possibly TRBD1 (5 bases). V shed 8 bases and J shed 9 bases, with 20 bases lying between them. Germline loops: CDR1 SQVTM, CDR2 ANQGSEA. This CDR3 has 13 amino acids. CDR3 bases: TGCAGCTTCAGGGTTTCCCGCGCCACTGAGCAGTTCTTC. Protein product: CSFRVSRATEQFF.

This chain joins TRBV6-5 and TRBJ2-1; TRBD1 matches 8 bases. Germline CDR1 is MNHEY and CDR2 is SVGAGI. V lost 2 bases and J lost 2; bases outside the gene matches: 2. This CDR3 is 15 amino acids long. CDR3 sequence: CASSYTTGAYNEQFF. DNA for the CDR3: TGTGCCAGCAGTTACACGACAGGGGCCTACAATGAGCAGTTCTTC.

V usage is TRBV5-1 and J usage is TRBJ2-5; TRBD2 might be the D (5 bases). This CDR3 region has 15 residues. Trimming took 4 bases from V and 6 from J, leaving 19 bases between them. Germline CDR1 is SGHRS and CDR2 is YFSETQ. CDR3 residues: CASSPEPSGIKTQYF. CDR3 bases: TGCGCCAGCAGCCCCGAACCGTCGGGGATTAAGACCCAGTACTTC.

This rearrangement joins TRBV7-9 to TRBJ1-2; 7 bases are a match to TRBD1. The germline CDR1 and CDR2 sequences are SEHNR and FQNEAQ (reference sequence). The CDR3 is 13 amino acids. After removal of 3 bases from V and 6 bases from J, the junction contained 4 bases not matched to a gene. As DNA, the CDR3 is TGTGCCAGCAGCTTTAATGGACAGGATGGCTACACCTTC. It translates to CASSFNGQDGYTF.

V usage is TRBV29-1 and J usage is TRBJ2-7, with TRBD1 matching 10 bases. V lost 4 bases, J lost 4 bases, and 13 bases stayed unmatched. The CDR3 sequence is 16 residues long. The germline CDR1 and CDR2 sequences are SQVTM and ANQGSEA. The CDR3 DNA reads TGCAGCGTTGTCCCTGCCCGGGACAGGGGTTCTTACGAGCAGTACTTC. It yields the protein CSVVPARDRGSYEQYF.